Following are 20 T cell receptor beta chains from one sample sequenced in a study of blood T cell repertoires in COVID-19 (dated by TCRdb to the early 2020s). Receptor libraries were prepared by the immunoSEQ multiplex PCR assay. The source is immuneACCESS, and TCRdb retained only in-frame sequences with V and J called. Part of the clones is not carried over; for the studies checked, unresolved V genes explain less than half of this, and the remainder is unexplained. This sample holds around 150,000 clones; about 93% were observed only once. 4.5% to 5.5% of the sample is held by the ten biggest clonotypes. Sequencing input: peripheral blood. These receptor sequences come from a woman in her forties or fifties with acute or convalescent COVID-19.

The chain is built from TRBV1 and TRBJ2-1; the table's D call of TRBD2 was not tested on the DNA. TRBV1 is given as a pseudogene. The CDR3 is 19 amino acids. CDR3 nucleotide sequence: TGCACCAGCAGCCAAGATTCTAGCGGGGGGGCGTTAGAGTGCCGTGAGCAGTTCTTC. Translating it yields CTSSQDSSGGALECREQFF.

The CDR3 sequence: CASSLEGAGANVLTF. In DNA, the CDR3 is TGCGCCAGCAGCTTGGAAGGGGCTGGGGCCAACGTCCTGACTTTC. The V and J genes are TRBV5-1 and TRBJ2-6; the D gene is possibly TRBD1 (5 bases). CDR1 is SGHRS and CDR2 is YFSETQ in the germline V gene. Trimming shortened V by 0 bases and J by 2 bases, and 6 bases separated the two germline ends. The CDR3 is 15 amino acids.

V gene TRBV5-4 combines with J gene TRBJ1-3; D is perhaps TRBD1 (5 bases). The V gene's germline CDR1 is SGHNT and CDR2 YYREEE (reference sequence). Trimming removed 0 bases from V and 4 bases from J, with 11 bases in between. This CDR3 contains 15 residues. CDR3 in DNA: TGTGCCAGCAGCTTGGGCGGGGGGATCGGAAACACCATATATTTT. Translating it yields CASSLGGGIGNTIYF.

The V gene is TRBV28, the J gene TRBJ2-3; D is uncertain. The CDR3 sequence is 14 residues long. CDR1 MDHEN and CDR2 SYDVKM come from the germline V gene. V gave up 5 bases and J gave up 3 bases, with 12 bases separating them. The CDR3 DNA reads TGTGCCAGCAGTGCCGGAGTGGTTACAGATACGCAGTATTTT. This sequence encodes CASSAGVVTDTQYF.

V is TRBV7-9 and J is TRBJ1-2, with 8 bases fitting TRBD1. V lost 5 bases and J lost 6; bases outside the gene matches: 11. The V gene's germline CDR1 is SEHNR and CDR2 FQNEAQ (reference sequence). The CDR3 length is 15 residues. The CDR3 sequence: CASSPLDRGTDGYTF. The CDR3 DNA reads as TGTGCCAGCAGCCCCCTCGACAGGGGAACTGATGGCTACACCTTC.

Only a few counts were recorded for this clone. The chain links TRBV30 to TRBJ2-7; no reliable D call. Germline V CDR1 and CDR2: GTSNPN, SVGIG (reference sequence). V was cut by 2 bases and J by 2 bases, with 10 bases left in between. This CDR3 region has 13 residues. The CDR3 is CAWSLTPTYEQYF. CDR3 sequence (DNA): TGTGCCTGGAGTTTGACACCAACCTACGAGCAGTACTTC. The full variable domain, its missing parts supplied by reference TRBV30 and TRBJ2-7, is SQTIHQWPATLVQPVGSPLSLECTVEGTSNPNLYWYRQAAGRGLQLLFYSVGIGQISSEVPQNLSASRPQDRQFILSSKKLLLSDSGFYLCAWSLTPTYEQYFGPGTRLTVT.

The chain has TRBV27 and TRBJ1-5; 7 bases are a match to TRBD1. With V trimmed by 2 bases and J by 1 base, 8 bases remained unmatched. CDR3 length equals 17 residues. Germline assignment: CDR1 MNHEY and CDR2 SMNVEV (reference sequence). The CDR3 protein is CASSLGGGPRSNQPQHF. For the CDR3, the DNA is TGTGCCAGCAGTTTAGGAGGGGGCCCCCGAAGCAATCAGCCCCAGCATTTT.

CDR3 residues: CAWSVTGGPYEQYF. For the CDR3, the DNA is TGTGCCTGGAGTGTAACGGGGGGCCCCTACGAGCAGTACTTC. The V and J genes are TRBV30 and TRBJ2-7; the D gene is possibly TRBD2 (7 bases). The germline CDR1 and CDR2 sequences are GTSNPN and SVGIG (reference sequence). Trimming removed 0 bases at V and 2 bases at J, with 11 bases between. This CDR3 has 14 amino acids. The complete variable domain, with remaining parts taken from reference TRBV30 and TRBJ2-7, reads SQTIHQWPATLVQPVGSPLSLECTVEGTSNPNLYWYRQAAGRGLQLLFYSVGIGQISSEVPQNLSASRPQDRQFILSSKKLLLSDSGFYLCAWSVTGGPYEQYFGPGTRLTVT.

This sequence joins TRBV30 and TRBJ1-6; 8 bases line up with TRBD1. CDR3 length: 13 residues. Per the germline V gene, CDR1 is GTSNPN and CDR2 is SVGIG (reference sequence). The V segment lost 4 bases and the J segment 10 bases; nucleotides outside the gene matches: 6. CDR3 in amino acids: CAWKWTGWSPLHF. CDR3 coding DNA: TGTGCCTGGAAATGGACAGGGTGGTCACCCCTCCACTTT.

The rearrangement links TRBV29-1 to TRBJ2-7; D may be TRBD2 (6 bases). The CDR3 has 11 residues. The germline V gene encodes CDR1 SQVTM and CDR2 ANQGSEA. V lost 6 bases and J 7 bases, leaving 13 bases between the germline ends. In DNA form, the CDR3 reads TGCAGCGTCGGGGGACCGGGGGAGCAGTACTTC. Translating gives CSVGGPGEQYF.

The J gene is TRBJ2-3, the V gene TRBV6-6; D gene unclear. V was trimmed by 0 bases and J by 5 bases, leaving 3 bases between them. This CDR3 has 12 amino acids. Germline CDR1 and CDR2: MNHNY and SVGAGI (reference sequence). CDR3 protein: CASSYSGDTQYF. Written as DNA, the CDR3 is TGTGCCAGCAGTTACTCCGGAGATACGCAGTATTTT.

The CDR3 region is CASSLRQAASTDTQYF. In DNA, the CDR3 is TGTGCCAGCAGCCTTCGACAGGCGGCTAGCACAGATACGCAGTATTTT. This rearrangement joins TRBV7-9 to TRBJ2-3; the D gene is possibly TRBD1 (6 bases). The germline V gene encodes CDR1 SEHNR and CDR2 FQNEAQ (reference sequence). This CDR3 is built from 16 residues. The V gene lost 5 bases and the J gene lost 0 bases, with 15 bases spanning the gap.

J is TRBJ1-2 and V is TRBV2; TRBD1 is a possible D gene (6 bases). CDR1 and CDR2 from the germline V gene are SNHLY and FYNNEI. V lost 9 bases to trimming and J lost 4 bases, with 24 bases between them. There are 16 residues in the CDR3. CDR3: CASIPYSLDSLYGYTF. The DNA for the CDR3 is TGTGCCAGTATCCCCTACTCCCTGGACAGCCTCTATGGCTACACCTTC.

The chain joins TRBV3-1 (or the pseudogene TRBV3-2) to TRBJ1-2; D remains ambiguous. This CDR3 has 13 amino acids. CDR1 and CDR2 from the germline V gene are LGHDT and YNNKEL (reference sequence). Trimming removed 0 bases at V and 5 bases at J, with 7 bases between. The CDR3 DNA reads as TGTGCCAGCAGCCAAGAGGGGAGTTATGGCTACACCTTC. Protein: CASSQEGSYGYTF.

This clone was detected once. V is TRBV28 and J is TRBJ2-1; D is unclear. Deletions cut 7 bases from V and 13 bases from J, with 17 bases between. Germline V gene lookup returns CDR1 MDHEN and CDR2 SYDVKM. The CDR3 has 12 amino acids. CDR3 DNA sequence: TGTGCCAGCAACAAGCGCCGGCTTTTTCAGTTCTTC. Amino acids: CASNKRRLFQFF.

The chain is built from TRBV6-5 and TRBJ1-5; no firm D call. The CDR3 sequence is 14 residues long. Germline V gives CDR1 MNHEY, CDR2 SVGAGI. V shed 6 bases and J shed 0 bases, with 9 bases lying between them. In DNA, the CDR3 is TGTGCCAGCAGCGGTAGCTATAGCAATCAGCCCCAGCATTTT. Translating gives CASSGSYSNQPQHF.

The chain couples TRBV6-1 to TRBJ2-7; a weak D match, TRBD1 (6 bases). V was shortened by 1 base and J by 4 bases, with 11 bases between the two germline ends. CDR1 and CDR2 (germline): MNHNS, SASEGT. The CDR3 has 14 residues. In nucleotides, the CDR3 is TGTGCCAGCAGTGAAGGGGGGCGAGGATACGAGCAGTACTTC. Translated, it gives CASSEGGRGYEQYF.

CDR3 protein: CASSQSRPGQGGSEQFF. DNA of the CDR3: TGCGCCAGCAGCCAATCCCGCCCGGGACAGGGAGGAAGTGAGCAGTTCTTC. The chain carries TRBV4-3 and TRBJ2-1; TRBD1 matches at 9 bases. V lost 2 bases to trimming and J lost 9 bases; unmatched junction nucleotides: 14. In germline, CDR1 is LGHNA, CDR2 YSLEER. The CDR3 extends over 17 amino acids.

V gene TRBV30 combines with J gene TRBJ1-1; D unresolved. In germline, CDR1 is GTSNPN, CDR2 SVGIG (reference sequence). V shed 4 bases and J shed 0 bases, with 9 bases lying between them. The CDR3 extends over 13 amino acids. For the CDR3, the DNA is TGTGCCTGGATTCGGGTTATGAACACTGAAGCTTTCTTT. This translates into CAWIRVMNTEAFF. Variable domain in full (rest from reference TRBV30 and TRBJ1-1): SQTIHQWPATLVQPVGSPLSLECTVEGTSNPNLYWYRQAAGRGLQLLFYSVGIGQISSEVPQNLSASRPQDRQFILSSKKLLLSDSGFYLCAWIRVMNTEAFFGQGTRLTVV.

This rearrangement joins TRBV7-9 to TRBJ1-2, with 7 bases fitting TRBD1. CDR3 length: 16 amino acids. V lost 5 bases to trimming and J lost 2 bases; unmatched junction nucleotides: 11. Germline V CDR1 and CDR2: SEHNR, FQNEAQ (reference sequence). The CDR3 sequence is CASSDAGTAKNYGYTF. For the CDR3, the DNA is TGTGCCAGCAGCGACGCCGGGACAGCTAAAAACTATGGCTACACCTTC.